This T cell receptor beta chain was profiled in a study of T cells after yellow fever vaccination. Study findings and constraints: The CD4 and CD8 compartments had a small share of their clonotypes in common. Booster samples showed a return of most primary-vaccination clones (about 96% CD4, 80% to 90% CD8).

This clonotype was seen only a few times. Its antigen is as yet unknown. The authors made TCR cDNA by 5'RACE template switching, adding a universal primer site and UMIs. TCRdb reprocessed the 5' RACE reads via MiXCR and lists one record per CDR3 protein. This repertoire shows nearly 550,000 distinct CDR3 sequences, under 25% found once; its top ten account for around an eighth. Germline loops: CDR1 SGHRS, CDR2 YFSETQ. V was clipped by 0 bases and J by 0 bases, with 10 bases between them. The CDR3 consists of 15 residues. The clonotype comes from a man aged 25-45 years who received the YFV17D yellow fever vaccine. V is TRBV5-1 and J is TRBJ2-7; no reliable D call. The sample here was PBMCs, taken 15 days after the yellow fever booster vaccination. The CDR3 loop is CASSLEMSSSYEQYF. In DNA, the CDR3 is TGCGCCAGCAGCTTGGAGATGTCGAGCTCCTACGAGCAGTACTTC.